This is a list of T cell receptor beta chains from one sample in a study of OX40 agonist ivuxolimab in advanced cancers. Method: immunoSEQ multiplex PCR; TCRdb's copy keeps in-frame clones and lacks some. The data contain around 92,000 clones, roughly 94% of them singletons. Sequencing was performed on CD4+ or CD8+ T cells sorted from blood, taken in a trial of the OX40 agonist ivuxolimab. The origin of the receptors is an adult with an advanced solid tumor such as melanoma, head and neck, liver or kidney cancer. Both conserved end residues are trimmed from each CDR3.

>TRBJ2-2|TRBV10-2
ASSPGTGVTGELF
>TRBJ2-7|TRBV5-1
ASSYGQGARYEQY
>TRBJ1-5|TRBV6-6
ASSYAGAYGNQPQH
>TRBJ1-4|TRBV2
ASSHWGGPSEKLF
>TRBJ1-4|TRBV5-6
ASSPIRNNEKLF
>TRBJ2-6|TRBV7-3
ASSLTGLAGPSGANVLT
>TRBJ1-3|TRBV18
ASSDKSSGNTIY
>TRBJ2-7|TRBV18
ASSPGWYEQY
>TRBJ1-2|TRBV19
ASSIEAGSGYT
>TRBJ1-1|TRBV9
ASSVQGYTEAF
>TRBJ2-2|TRBV5-4
ASSSHLNTGELF
>TRBJ1-1|TRBV19
ASSPDAGSFTEAF
>TRBJ2-7|TRBV7-2
ASSFSSDSYEQY
>TRBJ1-2|TRBV7-2
ASSFAGTGTVNYGYT
>TRBJ2-5|TRBV5-1
ASREGQETQY
>TRBJ2-5|TRBV21-1
ASSKEQGEETQY
>TRBJ2-7|TRBV6-5
ASSYQGSDEQY
>TRBJ1-6|TRBV11-2
ASSFPSSPLH
>TRBJ2-5|TRBV15
ATSGEGGGGETQY
>TRBJ1-5|TRBV7-2
ASSPDRGWEQPQH
>TRBJ1-6|TRBV27
ASSSAPHRQGRNSPLH
>TRBJ1-2|TRBV19
ASSTGQGAIYGYT
>TRBJ1-4|TRBV2
ASHLGGTGEKLF